This is a list of T cell receptor beta chains from one sample in a study of T cell changes during pregnancy in multiple sclerosis. Using immunoSEQ multiplex PCR, the repertoire was profiled, and TCRdb retains in-frame clones only, with some absent. Here the sample spans under 55,000 clones, approximately 91% being singletons. Sequenced material: PBMCs (not recorded whether the cells were cultured). The source is a female donor with multiple sclerosis, enrolled in a pregnancy study. The conserved cysteine and the conserved F or W are not part of the CDR3 here.

TRBJ1-1	TRBV2	ATGTDMNTEAF
TRBJ2-6	TRBV30	AWRQGASTGANVLT
TRBJ1-2	TRBV5-1	ASSLFGGNYGYT
TRBJ2-2	TRBV6-6	ASSYLDRGYTGELF
TRBJ2-5	TRBV5-1	ASSSLGAGGQETQY
TRBJ1-3	TRBV19	ASSRLGTGFGNTIY
TRBJ1-2	TRBV14	ASSQDRPVGGYT
TRBJ2-7	TRBV7-9	ASSFLGTYEQY
TRBJ1-5	TRBV28	ASSGQGNQPQH
TRBJ2-3	TRBV5-5	ASFPGDRDTQY
TRBJ2-1	TRBV10-3	AISDGRTEDEQF
TRBJ2-1	TRBV7-2	ASSLDWTSRYEQF
TRBJ1-5	TRBV28	ASSFRQAHSNQPQH
TRBJ2-2	TRBV11-2	ASSPNGYGGELF
TRBJ1-2	TRBV6-1	ASSERMGQGYGYT
TRBJ1-2	TRBV11-2	ASSLGQDYGYT